The sequence of this TCR beta chain was determined in a study of graft-versus-host responses after intestinal transplantation. Study in general: Recipients across the board were started on anti-thymocyte globulin induction, then kept on tacrolimus and steroids for around three years.

As to this clone: Its antigen is currently unknown.

Processing was applied to graft tissue in order to liberate intraepithelial and lamina propria lymphocytes. Germline V gene sequence: CDR1 ENHRY, CDR2 SYGVKD. The CDR3 covers 19 residues. The V gene end was trimmed by 4 bases and the J gene end by 4 bases; junction bases not matched to a gene: 15. Repertoires were generated with immunoSEQ multiplex PCR, while TCRdb's copy carries only in-frame clones and drops some. The top ten hold over 1.5% of the sample, which has more than 50,000 clones, roughly nine tenths seen once. Study-level results: Investigators detected GvH clones in recipient marrow, with some emerging earlier in ileum or blood.

This material consisted of ileum tissue, taken 350 to 400 days after transplant. The sequence was obtained from a human patient who received an intestinal transplant, so some T cells may come from the graft donor. The chain carries TRBV10-3 and TRBJ1-6; 8 bases line up with TRBD1. The CDR3 here is CAISGARLGQGRYNSPLHF. CDR3 nucleotide sequence: TGTGCCATCAGTGGAGCCCGGCTCGGACAGGGAAGATATAATTCACCCCTCCACTTT.